The T cell receptor (beta chain) described here comes from a study of cytomegalovirus exposure and HLA in healthy donors. The study, taken as a whole, reports: The tendency of first-cohort TCR clusters to co-occur in the roughly 120 validation repertoires was identified by a subsequent analysis. Whilst most TCR sequences proved rare, a subset of public TCRs occurred across many donors. Cytomegalovirus-associated status was assigned to some 180 TCR beta chains.

TCRdb keeps only in-frame clones here, not all; method: immunoSEQ multiplex PCR. The sample has approximately 260,000 clones, approximately 86% seen once. Points on this clone: The antigen is undetermined.

The receptor was derived from a woman aged 18-29 years in good health and CMV-seronegative. The sequencing sample was made of PBMCs.

DNA of the CDR3: TGTGCCAGCAGCTTAGGAGAGGGCCCCAACAATGAGCAGTACTTC. Translating gives CASSLGEGPNNEQYF. The chain joins TRBV7-7 to TRBJ2-7; D is possibly TRBD2 (5 bases). Germline CDR1 reads SSHAT; CDR2 reads FNYEAQ (reference sequence). V shed 1 base and J shed 7 bases, with 17 bases lying between them. The CDR3 runs to 15 residues.